This TCR beta chain was profiled in a study of blood T cell repertoires in COVID-19. The assay was immunoSEQ multiplex PCR, and TCRdb's table has in-frame clones only and misses some. The sample consists of nearly 200,000 clones, around 84% of them appearing once. V shed 2 bases and J shed 4 bases, with 6 bases lying between them. The CDR3 has 11 residues. Germline CDR1 is SQVTM and CDR2 is ANQGSEA. The source of this sequence is a human donor in a cohort sampled during active COVID-19. The specimen sequenced was peripheral blood. J is TRBJ2-7 and V is TRBV29-1; D remains unclear. Here the CDR3 DNA reads TGCAGCGTTGAATCGGGTTACGAGCAGTACTTC. Its protein is CSVESGYEQYF.